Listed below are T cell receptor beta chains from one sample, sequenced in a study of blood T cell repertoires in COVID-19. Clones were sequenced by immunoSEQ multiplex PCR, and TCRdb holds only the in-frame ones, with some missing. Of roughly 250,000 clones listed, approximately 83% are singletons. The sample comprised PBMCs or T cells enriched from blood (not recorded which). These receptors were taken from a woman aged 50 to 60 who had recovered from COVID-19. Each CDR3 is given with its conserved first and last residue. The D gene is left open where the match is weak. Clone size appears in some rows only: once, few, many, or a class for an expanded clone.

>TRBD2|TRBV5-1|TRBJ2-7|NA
CASSSPRLAVGDYEQYF
TGCGCCAGCAGCTCACCCAGACTAGCAGTCGGGGACTACGAGCAGTACTTC
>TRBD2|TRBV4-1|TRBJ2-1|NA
CASSQASGTSGRNEQFF
TGCGCCAGCAGCCAAGCATCGGGGACTAGCGGGAGGAATGAGCAGTTCTTC
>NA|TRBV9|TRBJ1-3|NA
CASSGSGLSFSGNTIYF
TGTGCCAGCAGCGGATCAGGGCTATCCTTCTCTGGAAACACCATATATTTT
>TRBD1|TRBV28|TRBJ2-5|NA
CASNSGTGLEETQYF
TGTGCCAGCAACTCCGGGACAGGGTTGGAAGAGACCCAGTACTTC
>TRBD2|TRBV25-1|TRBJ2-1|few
CATTDSGVFNEQFF
TGTGCGACGACTGATAGCGGGGTATTCAATGAGCAGTTCTTC
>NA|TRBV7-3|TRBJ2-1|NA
CASSEALNNEQFF
TGTGCCAGCAGTGAGGCTCTTAACAATGAGCAGTTCTTC
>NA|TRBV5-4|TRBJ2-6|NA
CASSLAKSSGANVLTF
TGTGCCAGCAGCTTGGCAAAGAGCTCTGGGGCCAACGTCCTGACTTTC
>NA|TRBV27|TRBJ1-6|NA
CASSLSIGQGGRNNSPLHF
TGTGCCAGCAGTTTATCGATAGGGCAGGGTGGTCGGAATAATTCACCCCTCCACTTT
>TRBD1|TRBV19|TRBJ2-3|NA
CASRRQGGFTDTQYF
TGTGCCAGTAGACGACAGGGGGGGTTCACAGATACGCAGTATTTT
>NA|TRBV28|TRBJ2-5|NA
CASSPTLAETQYF
TGTGCCAGCAGTCCGACTCTCGCGGAGACCCAGTACTTC
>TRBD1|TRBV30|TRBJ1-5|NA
CAWSGDSYQPQHF
TGTGCCTGGAGTGGGGACAGTTATCAGCCCCAGCATTTT
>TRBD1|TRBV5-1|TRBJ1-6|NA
CASRTDRGRSYNSPLHF
TGCGCCAGCAGAACCGACAGGGGGCGATCCTATAATTCACCCCTCCACTTT
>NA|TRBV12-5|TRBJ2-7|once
CASALSSYEQYF
TGTGCTAGTGCCCTGAGCTCCTACGAGCAGTACTTC
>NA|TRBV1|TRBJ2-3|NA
CTSSQPRTGASLFADTQYF
TGCACCAGCAGCCAACCACGGACAGGGGCCAGTTTGTTCGCAGATACGCAGTATTTT
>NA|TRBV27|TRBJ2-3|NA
CASSLSVQYRHMQYF
TGTGCCAGCAGTTTATCGGTCCAGTACCGCCATATGCAGTATTTT
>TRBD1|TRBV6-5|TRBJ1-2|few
CASKGTGGPYGYTF
TGTGCCAGCAAAGGGACAGGGGGCCCCTATGGCTACACCTTC
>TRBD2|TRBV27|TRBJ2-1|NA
CASSTSGITPNEQFF
TGTGCCAGCAGCACTAGCGGGATCACCCCCAATGAACAGTTCTTC
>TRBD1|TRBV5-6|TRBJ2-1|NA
CASSFRGLGNEQFF
TGTGCCAGCAGCTTTAGGGGGCTCGGCAATGAGCAGTTCTTC
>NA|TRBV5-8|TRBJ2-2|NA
CASSLRQVVTGELFF
TGTGCCAGCAGCTTACGACAGGTGGTCACCGGGGAGCTGTTTTTT
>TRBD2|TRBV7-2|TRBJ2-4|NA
CASSGLAGAENIQYF
TGTGCCAGCAGTGGTCTAGCGGGGGCTGAAAACATTCAGTACTTC
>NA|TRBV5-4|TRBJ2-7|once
CASRRDRSGEQYF
TGTGCCAGCCGGCGGGACAGATCGGGCGAGCAGTACTTC
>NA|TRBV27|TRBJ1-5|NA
CASSLAGARQPQHF
TGTGCCAGCAGCCTGGCAGGGGCGAGGCAGCCCCAGCATTTT
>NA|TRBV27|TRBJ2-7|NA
CASSLVSGYPYEQYF
TGTGCCAGCAGTTTAGTCTCAGGGTACCCCTACGAGCAGTACTTC
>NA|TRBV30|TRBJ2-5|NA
CAWSLTQETQYF
TGTGCCTGGAGTCTAACTCAAGAGACCCAGTACTTC
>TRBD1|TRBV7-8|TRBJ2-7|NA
CASSLGQTGGEFGYEQYF
TGTGCCAGCAGCTTAGGACAGACAGGGGGCGAATTCGGCTACGAGCAGTACTTC
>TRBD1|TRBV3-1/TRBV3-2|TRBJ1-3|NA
CASSQHGTAATGNTIYF
TGTGCCAGCAGCCAGCACGGGACAGCCGCCACTGGAAACACCATATATTTT
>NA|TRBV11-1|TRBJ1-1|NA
CASSFGGTEAFF
TGTGCCAGCAGTTTTGGCGGCACTGAAGCTTTCTTT
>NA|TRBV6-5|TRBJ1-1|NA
CASSPRTEAFF
TGTGCCAGCAGTCCTAGAACTGAAGCTTTCTTT
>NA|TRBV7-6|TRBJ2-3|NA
CASSLEGGGGLSTDTQYF
TGTGCCAGCAGCTTAGAAGGAGGGGGCGGTCTGAGCACAGATACGCAGTATTTT
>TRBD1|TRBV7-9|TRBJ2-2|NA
CASSLTGEPGELFF
TGTGCCAGCAGCTTGACAGGGGAACCCGGGGAGCTGTTTTTT
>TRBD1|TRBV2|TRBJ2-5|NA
CASSWDRVNQETQYF
TGTGCCAGCAGTTGGGACAGGGTAAACCAAGAGACCCAGTACTTC
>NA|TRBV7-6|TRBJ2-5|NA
CASSLVLDSGRETQYF
TGTGCCAGCAGCTTAGTCCTGGACAGTGGGCGAGAGACCCAGTACTTC
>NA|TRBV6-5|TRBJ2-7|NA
CASRDPGTREQYF
TGTGCCAGCAGAGATCCAGGGACTCGGGAGCAGTACTTC
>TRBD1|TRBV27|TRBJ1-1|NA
CASSPDRVGAFF
TGTGCCAGCAGTCCGGACAGGGTAGGAGCTTTCTTT
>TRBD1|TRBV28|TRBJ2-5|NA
CASRTLGTGGAETQYF
TGTGCCAGCAGGACCCTAGGGACAGGGGGCGCGGAGACCCAGTACTTC
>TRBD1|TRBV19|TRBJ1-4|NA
CASSITGGEEKLFF
TGTGCCAGTAGTATTACAGGGGGCGAAGAAAAACTGTTTTTT
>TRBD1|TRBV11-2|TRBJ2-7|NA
CASSFTGQGPEQYF
TGTGCCAGCAGCTTTACGGGACAGGGCCCCGAGCAGTACTTC
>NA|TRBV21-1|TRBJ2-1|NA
CASSKFGTRGDEQFF
TGTGCCAGCAGCAAATTCGGGACTCGGGGCGATGAGCAGTTCTTC
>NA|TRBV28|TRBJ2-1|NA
CASSFGGPTLSQFF
TGTGCCAGCAGTTTCGGGGGGCCCACGCTTTCGCAGTTCTTC
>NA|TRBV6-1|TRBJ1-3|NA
CASSEKGSGNTIYF
TGTGCCAGCAGTGAAAAGGGGTCTGGAAACACCATATATTTT
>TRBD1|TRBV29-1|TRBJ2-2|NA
CSVEEQGAYTGELFF
TGCAGCGTTGAAGAACAGGGGGCGTACACCGGGGAGCTGTTTTTT
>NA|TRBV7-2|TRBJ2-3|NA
CASSPYKAWAFGDTQYF
TGTGCCAGCAGCCCCTATAAGGCCTGGGCCTTTGGAGATACGCAGTATTTT
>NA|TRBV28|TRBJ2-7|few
CASSVSLGSGYEQYF
TGTGCCAGCAGCGTCTCTCTGGGTAGCGGCTACGAGCAGTACTTC
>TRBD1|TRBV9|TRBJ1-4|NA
CASSSMSYRDRGLFGTNEKLFF
TGTGCCAGCAGCTCTATGTCGTATAGGGACAGGGGGTTATTTGGGACTAATGAAAAACTGTTTTTT
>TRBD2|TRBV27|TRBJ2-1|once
CASSWTSGRDEQFF
TGTGCCAGCAGTTGGACTAGCGGGAGGGATGAGCAGTTCTTC
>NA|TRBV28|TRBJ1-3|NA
CASSLSSVPSGNTIYF
TGTGCCAGCAGTTTATCCAGCGTGCCCTCTGGAAACACCATATATTTT
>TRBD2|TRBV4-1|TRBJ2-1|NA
CASSLSGSHNEQFF
TGCGCCAGCAGCCTTAGCGGGAGTCACAATGAGCAGTTCTTC
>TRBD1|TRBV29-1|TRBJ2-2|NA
CSVRTGDTGELFF
TGCAGCGTTCGGACAGGGGACACCGGGGAGCTGTTTTTT
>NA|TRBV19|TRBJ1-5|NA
CASSFTPPNQPQHF
TGTGCCAGTAGTTTTACACCCCCAAATCAGCCCCAGCATTTT
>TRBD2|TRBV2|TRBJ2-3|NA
CASSAQIAGGDTQYF
TGTGCCAGCAGTGCCCAGATTGCGGGAGGAGATACGCAGTATTTT